This TCR beta chain was sequenced in a study of shared clonotypes between healthy human individuals. General study points: Around 5.3% of naive CD4 clonotypes were shared across a few donors.

As to this clone: Its target is not known.

The CDR3 loop spans 19 amino acids. Deletions cut 1 base from V and 2 bases from J, with 19 bases between. Germline V gene sequence: CDR1 SGHRS, CDR2 YFSETQ. Assay: immunoSEQ multiplex PCR; the TCRdb copy retains only in-frame clones and omits some. The table has over a million clones, over 95% seen once; the top ten hold about 1.2%. The chain recombines TRBV5-1 with TRBJ2-6; D may be TRBD2 (6 bases). The sequence was collected from a man aged 30 to 45 in good health. The sequencing sample was made of naive CD4+ T cells sorted from blood. Noted subset: CD45RA+ positively selected. CDR3 in amino acids: CASSLMVRGKGTGANVLTF. CDR3 sequence (DNA): TGCGCCAGCAGCTTGATGGTCCGGGGGAAAGGGACTGGGGCCAACGTCCTGACTTTC.